These 22 T cell receptor beta chains were all obtained from the same sample, sequenced in a study of T cells after yellow fever vaccination. One entry per CDR3 protein results from TCRdb running MiXCR on the 5' RACE reads. The data show more than 300,000 distinct CDR3 sequences, around 7.3% seen once. The starting material was PBMCs, obtained about 41 days after the first yellow fever vaccination. The receptors were gathered from a man aged 18 to 29 who received the YFV17D yellow fever vaccine.

This clonotype was counted a few times. CDR3 amino acids: CASRLGGTFYEQYF. The CDR3, as DNA: TGTGCCAGCAGGCTAGGGGGTACTTTCTACGAGCAGTACTTC. This chain uses TRBV27 with TRBJ2-7; TRBD1 might be the D (6 bases). Germline assignment: CDR1 MNHEY and CDR2 SMNVEV (reference sequence). The V gene lost 6 bases and the J gene lost 3 bases, with 15 bases spanning the gap. CDR3 length: 14 amino acids.

This clonotype was seen repeatedly, ten times or more. This chain links TRBV3-1 with TRBJ2-5; D is unclear. Germline CDR1 and CDR2: LGHDT and YNNKEL (reference sequence). CDR3 length equals 11 residues. Trimming removed 0 bases from V and 5 bases from J, with 1 base in between. The DNA for the CDR3 is TGTGCCAGCAGCCAAGACGAGACCCAGTACTTC. It codes for CASSQDETQYF.

This chain connects TRBV5-1 to TRBJ1-5; tentatively, D is TRBD1 (5 bases). The germline V and J ends were trimmed by 0 bases and 0 bases, with 7 bases remaining between them. Germline V gene data show CDR1 as SGHRS and CDR2 as YFSETQ. This CDR3 comprises 15 residues. This CDR3 reads CASSLDGGSNQPQHF. CDR3 coding DNA: TGCGCCAGCAGCTTGGACGGGGGTAGCAATCAGCCCCAGCATTTT.

This clonotype was observed a handful of times. The J gene is TRBJ2-3, the V gene TRBV20-1; the D call may be TRBD1 or TRBD2 (5 bases each). Trimming removed 0 bases from V and 6 bases from J, with 13 bases in between. The CDR3 is 14 residues long. Germline V gives CDR1 DFQATT, CDR2 SNEGSKA (reference sequence). CDR3 in amino acids: CSARDGRGADTQYF. DNA for the CDR3: TGCAGTGCTAGAGATGGCAGAGGGGCGGATACGCAGTATTTT.

The table lists this clonotype with many counts. The chain links TRBV3-1 to TRBJ2-7; D gene uncertain. Trimming cost V 1 base and J 0 bases, with 10 bases left between them. From germline, CDR1 is LGHDT and CDR2 YNNKEL (reference sequence). The CDR3 length is 15 residues. CDR3: CASSQGKGFSYEQYF. The CDR3 DNA follows: TGTGCCAGCAGCCAAGGAAAGGGTTTCTCCTACGAGCAGTACTTC.

This chain joins TRBV11-3 and TRBJ2-1; D uncertain. CDR3 length: 13 residues. Germline values: CDR1 SGHNT, CDR2 YENEEA. With 3 bases removed from V and 4 bases from J, the gap between germline ends came to 7 bases. The CDR3 protein is CASSLSNYNEQFF. Written as DNA, the CDR3 is TGTGCCAGCAGCTTGTCCAATTACAATGAGCAGTTCTTC.

This clonotype was recorded many times. This rearrangement joins TRBV5-5 to TRBJ1-5, with D possibly being TRBD1 (5 bases). The CDR3 covers 14 residues. Trimming cost V 4 bases and J 7 bases, with 15 bases left between them. The germline gives CDR1 SGHKS, CDR2 YYEKEE (reference sequence). The CDR3 spells CASSGPGTEQPQHF. CDR3 nucleotide sequence: TGTGCCAGCAGCGGGCCAGGGACGGAACAGCCCCAGCATTTT.

This chain uses TRBV20-1 with TRBJ1-4, with TRBD1 matching 10 bases. V shed 6 bases, J shed 8 bases, and the junction held 6 bases outside the gene matches. Germline CDR1 DFQATT, CDR2 SNEGSKA (reference sequence). This CDR3 is built from 13 residues. The CDR3, as DNA: TGCAGTGCCATGACAGGGGGCGAGGAAAAACTGTTTTTT. Translating it yields CSAMTGGEEKLFF.

Many counts were recorded for this clonotype. The chain joins TRBV20-1 to TRBJ2-1; TRBD2 agrees at 8 bases. Germline CDR1 reads DFQATT; CDR2 reads SNEGSKA (reference sequence). This CDR3 region has 14 residues. J lost 4 bases, V lost 2 bases, and 4 bases had no gene match. The CDR3 nucleotides are TGCAGTGCTAGACGGGGGGGCTCTTACAATGAGCAGTTCTTC. It is translated as CSARRGGSYNEQFF.

In this sample, this clonotype turned up many times. The rearrangement links TRBV5-1 to TRBJ2-5, with D possibly matching TRBD1 (5 bases). The V and J ends lost 2 bases and 3 bases respectively, with 11 bases between them. The CDR3 spans 14 residues. Germline loops: CDR1 SGHRS, CDR2 YFSETQ. The DNA of the CDR3 is TGCGCCAGCAGCTTTGGACATAAAGAAGAGACCCAGTACTTC. It specifies CASSFGHKEETQYF.

V gene TRBV29-1 combines with J gene TRBJ1-2; 8 positions agree with TRBD1. The CDR3 loop spans 13 amino acids. Germline V gene data show CDR1 as SQVTM and CDR2 as ANQGSEA. J gave up 0 bases and V 6 bases, and 3 bases lay outside the gene matches. The CDR3 DNA follows: TGCAGCGTGGGGACAGGACCTAACTATGGCTACACCTTC. Translation gives CSVGTGPNYGYTF.

The chain has TRBV14 and TRBJ2-5; D remains unclear. In germline, CDR1 is SGHDN, CDR2 FVKESK. The V end was cut by 0 bases, the J end by 1 base, with 15 bases between. This CDR3 is built from 17 residues. This CDR3 reads CASSQDRSNPSQETQYF. CDR3 DNA sequence: TGTGCCAGCAGCCAAGATAGGTCAAACCCTTCCCAAGAGACCCAGTACTTC.

J is TRBJ1-2 and V is TRBV2; no clear D gene. From germline, CDR1 is SNHLY and CDR2 FYNNEI. This CDR3 is built from 14 residues. Trimming removed 6 bases at V and 4 bases at J, with 15 bases between. CDR3 bases: TGTGCCAGCAGCTTATCGGGAGTTCCCTATGGCTACACCTTC. Protein: CASSLSGVPYGYTF. The full variable domain, with the rest looked up from reference TRBV2 and TRBJ1-2, is EPEVTQTPSHQVTQMGQEVILRCVPISNHLYFYWYRQILGQKVEFLVSFYNNEISEKSEIFDDQFSVERPDGSNFTLKIRSTKLEDSAMYFCASSLSGVPYGYTFGSGTRLTVV.

In its sample, this clonotype was seen a few times. V and J are TRBV4-3 and TRBJ1-1; D perhaps matches TRBD1 (5 bases). Germline loops: CDR1 LGHNA, CDR2 YSLEER. The CDR3 is 14 residues long. Trimming stripped 2 bases from V and 5 bases from J, with 12 bases between. The DNA of the CDR3 is TGCGCCAGCAGCCAATGGGGGGGGGGAACTGAAGCTTTCTTT. Protein sequence: CASSQWGGGTEAFF.

The V gene is TRBV28, the J gene TRBJ2-3; 11 bases line up with TRBD2. Trimming took 7 bases from V and 3 from J; bases not matched to a gene: 6. Germline loops: CDR1 MDHEN, CDR2 SYDVKM. CDR3 length: 15 amino acids. This CDR3 is CASTTSGVGTDTQYF. The CDR3 DNA reads TGTGCCAGCACGACTAGCGGGGTAGGGACAGATACGCAGTATTTT.

This clonotype was seen a few times. The rearrangement uses TRBV12-5 and TRBJ1-1, with D uncertain. The germline CDR1 and CDR2 sequences are LGHNT and FRNRAP. The CDR3 runs to 11 residues. The V gene lost 3 bases and the J gene lost 8 bases, with 7 bases spanning the gap. CDR3 in amino acids: CASGFGVEAFF. Written as DNA, the CDR3 is TGTGCTAGTGGTTTCGGGGTAGAAGCTTTCTTT.

The sample holds a few counts of this clonotype. V usage is TRBV7-2 and J usage is TRBJ1-6; no firm D call. This CDR3 comprises 13 residues. Germline values: CDR1 SGHTA, CDR2 FQGNSA. Trimming removed 10 bases from V and 8 bases from J, with 15 bases in between. The CDR3 DNA is TGTGCCACCTCACCGCAGGTAGATTCACCCCTCCACTTT. Translated: CATSPQVDSPLHF.

This clonotype turned up a few times. The chain carries TRBV27 and TRBJ2-1; D is unclear. Germline values: CDR1 MNHEY, CDR2 SMNVEV (reference sequence). The CDR3 sequence is 15 residues long. Trimming left V 3 bases short and J 8 bases short, with 17 bases between. The CDR3: CASSFSVRHTHEQFF. The CDR3, as DNA: TGTGCCAGCAGTTTCTCGGTCCGCCACACCCATGAGCAGTTCTTC.

This clonotype was detected only a few times. The V and J genes are TRBV7-8 and TRBJ2-1; D gene unclear. The CDR3 extends over 12 amino acids. Trimming shortened V by 3 bases and J by 9 bases, and 9 bases separated the two germline ends. CDR1 and CDR2 (germline): SGHVS, FQNEAQ. Written as DNA, the CDR3 is TGTGCCAGCAGCTTGAACGTAGGTGAGCAGTTCTTC. Translation gives CASSLNVGEQFF.

This clonotype came up many times. The chain joins TRBV15 to TRBJ1-4; D remains ambiguous. This CDR3 spans 16 amino acids. The germline V and J ends were trimmed by 0 bases and 7 bases, with 15 bases remaining between them. Germline lookup yields CDR1 LNHNV and CDR2 YYDKDF (reference sequence). CDR3 sequence (DNA): TGTGCCACCAGCAGAGATAGTGGAACCTGGGGTGAAAAACTGTTTTTT. Translation: CATSRDSGTWGEKLFF. The variable domain in full, completed from reference TRBV15 and TRBJ1-4, reads DAMVIQNPRYQVTQFGKPVTLSCSQTLNHNVMYWYQQKSSQAPKLLFHYYDKDFNNEADTPDNFQSRRPNTSFCFLDIRSPGLGDTAMYLCATSRDSGTWGEKLFFGSGTQLSVL.

The chain is built from TRBV10-3 and TRBJ2-1; 7 positions agree with TRBD1. V gave up 6 bases and J gave up 4 bases; unmatched junction bases: 3. Germline V gene lookup returns CDR1 ENHRY and CDR2 SYGVKD. The length of the CDR3 is 13 residues. In nucleotides, the CDR3 is TGTGCCATCAGGGGGGACAGATACAATGAGCAGTTCTTC. As protein: CAIRGDRYNEQFF.

This clonotype was recorded many times. This chain joins TRBV5-4 and TRBJ2-3; D remains ambiguous. The CDR3 extends over 12 amino acids. V was shortened by 0 bases and J by 5 bases, with 4 bases between the two germline ends. Germline V gene data show CDR1 as SGHNT and CDR2 as YYREEE (reference sequence). The CDR3 loop is CASSLERDTQYF. CDR3 bases: TGTGCCAGCAGCTTGGAGCGAGATACGCAGTATTTT.